Listed below are T cell receptor beta chains from one sample, sequenced in a study of blood T cell repertoires in COVID-19. Using immunoSEQ multiplex PCR, the repertoire was profiled, and TCRdb retains in-frame clones only, with some absent. The sample lists 120,000 or so clones; roughly four fifths were seen once. The sequencing input was peripheral blood. These receptors were collected from a man in his sixties with acute or convalescent COVID-19. CDR3s include the opening cysteine and the closing phenylalanine or tryptophan. Each record gives: CDR3 protein, CDR3 DNA, J gene, clone size, V gene, D gene. D genes are given only for firm matches. The size of a clone is reported for some rows only, either as once, few or many, or as a class for expanded clones.

CDR3: CSVGQGGNTEAFF; DNA: TGCAGCGTTGGACAGGGTGGGAACACTGAAGCTTTCTTT; J: TRBJ1-1; size: .; V: TRBV29-1; D: TRBD1
CDR3: CASSLTLVGRQGGNEKLFF; DNA: TGCGCCAGCAGCCTAACGCTTGTCGGCAGACAGGGGGGTAATGAAAAACTGTTTTTT; J: TRBJ1-4; size: .; V: TRBV4-1; D: TRBD1
CDR3: CASSATGGSYEQYF; DNA: TGTGCCAGCAGCGCGACAGGGGGCTCCTACGAGCAGTACTTC; J: TRBJ2-7; size: .; V: TRBV7-9; D: TRBD1
CDR3: CASSHSLSSGRVNEQFF; DNA: TGTGCCAGCAGCCATTCCCTCTCTAGCGGGAGGGTAAATGAGCAGTTCTTC; J: TRBJ2-1; size: .; V: TRBV3-1/TRBV3-2; D: TRBD2
CDR3: CASSLGTGPSSYNEQFF; DNA: TGCGCCAGCAGCTTGGGAACAGGACCGAGCTCCTACAATGAGCAGTTCTTC; J: TRBJ2-1; size: few; V: TRBV5-1; D: .
CDR3: CASSPPGHNTGELFF; DNA: TGTGCCAGCAGTCCCCCGGGACACAACACCGGGGAGCTGTTTTTT; J: TRBJ2-2; size: .; V: TRBV6-5; D: .
CDR3: CASSDRGGHNEKLFF; DNA: TGTGCCAGTAGTGACCGGGGAGGCCATAATGAAAAACTGTTTTTT; J: TRBJ1-4; size: .; V: TRBV19; D: .
CDR3: CASTGQINTDTQYF; DNA: TGTGCCAGCACAGGACAGATAAACACAGATACGCAGTATTTT; J: TRBJ2-3; size: .; V: TRBV6-5; D: .
CDR3: CASSLAGTGGARRGYTF; DNA: TGTGCCAGCAGCTTGGCCGGGACAGGGGGCGCGAGGCGGGGCTACACCTTC; J: TRBJ1-2; size: once; V: TRBV7-8; D: TRBD1
CDR3: CASRGSGELFF; DNA: TGTGCCAGCCGGGGGAGTGGGGAGCTGTTTTTT; J: TRBJ2-2; size: .; V: TRBV2; D: .
CDR3: CASRLKTGSVEAFF; DNA: TGTGCCAGCAGACTGAAGACAGGGAGTGTTGAAGCTTTCTTT; J: TRBJ1-1; size: .; V: TRBV7-2; D: TRBD1
CDR3: CASSQVATSGPGTGELFF; DNA: TGCGCCAGCAGCCAAGTGGCCACTAGCGGCCCGGGCACCGGGGAGCTGTTTTTT; J: TRBJ2-2; size: .; V: TRBV4-1; D: TRBD2
CDR3: CASSPQPNQPQHF; DNA: TGTGCCAGCAGCCCACAGCCCAATCAGCCCCAGCATTTT; J: TRBJ1-5; size: .; V: TRBV27; D: .
CDR3: CASSIAWAGTSRTGELFF; DNA: TGTGCCAGTAGTATAGCGTGGGCCGGGACTAGCAGGACCGGGGAGCTGTTTTTT; J: TRBJ2-2; size: .; V: TRBV19; D: TRBD2
CDR3: CASSSLEGGNKALHF; DNA: TGTGCCAGCAGTTCCCTAGAAGGGGGCAATAAGGCCCTCCACTTT; J: TRBJ1-6; size: .; V: TRBV27; D: TRBD1
CDR3: CASSAQTSEKETQYF; DNA: TGTGCCAGCAGCGCGCAGACTAGTGAGAAAGAGACCCAGTACTTC; J: TRBJ2-5; size: once; V: TRBV9; D: .